Sequencing of this TCR beta chain was carried out in a study of cytomegalovirus exposure and HLA in healthy donors. General study points: As a later analysis revealed, the rate of TCR association differed by HLA locus, with DRB1 most and HLA-C fewest. What a later analysis showed was that several of the most significant clusters appeared linked to common viral pathogens. Association of 16,951 TCR beta sequences with HLA alleles was found at 0.05 false discovery rate in a later analysis.

On this clone itself: Its antigen remains unidentified.

The PCR made use of 60 Vbeta and 13 Jbeta primers. Profiled with immunoSEQ multiplex PCR; TCRdb holds only in-frame clones, not every one. The sample holds 95,000 to 100,000 clones, 75% seen once. What was sequenced was PBMCs. This clonotype was sampled from a man aged 50-59 years in good health and CMV-seronegative.

The CDR3 DNA follows: TGTGCCAGCAGTGAGGCCGGGACAGGGTCGGTGTACTTC. Its translation is CASSEAGTGSVYF. The J gene is TRBJ2-7, the V gene TRBV25-1, with 9 positions matching TRBD1. The CDR3 has 13 amino acids. Trimming removed 3 bases from V and 12 bases from J; junction bases left unmatched: 9. From germline, CDR1 is MGHDK and CDR2 SYGVNS.